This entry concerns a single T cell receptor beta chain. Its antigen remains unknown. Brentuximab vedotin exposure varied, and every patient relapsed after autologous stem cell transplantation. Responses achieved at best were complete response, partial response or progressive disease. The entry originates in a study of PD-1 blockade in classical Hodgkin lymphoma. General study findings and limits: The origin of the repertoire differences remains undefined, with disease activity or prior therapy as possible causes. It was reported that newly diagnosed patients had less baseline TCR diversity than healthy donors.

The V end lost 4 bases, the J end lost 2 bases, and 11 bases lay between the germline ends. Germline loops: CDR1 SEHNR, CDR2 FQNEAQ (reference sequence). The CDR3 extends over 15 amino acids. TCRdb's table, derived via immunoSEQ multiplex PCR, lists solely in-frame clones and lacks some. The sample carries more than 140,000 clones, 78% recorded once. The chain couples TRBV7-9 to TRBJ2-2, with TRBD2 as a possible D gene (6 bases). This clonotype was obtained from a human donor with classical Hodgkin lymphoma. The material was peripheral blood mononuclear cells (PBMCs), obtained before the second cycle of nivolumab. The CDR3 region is CASSSIAANTGELFF. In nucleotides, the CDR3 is TGTGCCAGCAGCTCTATAGCGGCAAACACCGGGGAGCTGTTTTTT.